The 18 T cell receptor beta chains in this list originate from one sample, sequenced in a study of radiation and T cells in renal cell carcinoma. Time point meaning: baseline pretreatment blood. Treatment specified: 15 Gy SBRT to primary tumor, nephrectomy 4 weeks later. Assay used: immunoSEQ multiplex PCR; TCRdb lists only in-frame clones, some missing. The table includes under 55,000 clones, approximately 80% detected once. Specimen: blood, collected from a patient whose treatment included radiotherapy and nephrectomy. The source of these receptors is a woman aged 70-85 years with renal cell carcinoma.

V usage is TRBV4-2 and J usage is TRBJ2-7; 10 bases are shared with TRBD1. Germline V gene sequence: CDR1 LGHNA, CDR2 YNFKEQ. V lost 1 base, J lost 2 bases, and 11 bases stayed unmatched. The CDR3 spans 18 residues. This CDR3 is CASSQVQLGQGLTYEQYF. The CDR3, as DNA: TGTGCCAGCAGCCAAGTCCAATTGGGACAGGGGCTAACCTACGAGCAGTACTTC.

A single count supports this clone. The chain employs TRBV7-2 and TRBJ2-1, with TRBD1 identical over 8 bases. Trimming at V came to 3 bases and at J to 5 bases, leaving 3 bases not matched to a gene. Germline assignment: CDR1 SGHTA and CDR2 FQGNSA. This CDR3 contains 14 residues. CDR3 in DNA: TGTGCCAGCAGCTTCGGACAGGGTCACAATGAGCAGTTCTTC. Amino acids: CASSFGQGHNEQFF. The full variable domain, with the rest looked up from reference TRBV7-2 and TRBJ2-1, is GAGVSQSPSNKVTEKGKDVELRCDPISGHTALYWYRQSLGQGLEFLIYFQGNSAPDKSGLPSDRFSAERTGGSVSTLTIQRTQQEDSAVYLCASSFGQGHNEQFFGPGTRLTVL.

The CDR3 coding sequence is TGTGCCAGCTCACCAGTGACTAGCGGGGGCTACGAGCAGTACTTC. It is translated as CASSPVTSGGYEQYF. The chain has TRBV18 and TRBJ2-7, with 12 bases identical to TRBD2. V shed 2 bases and J 3 bases; nucleotides not matched to a gene: 2. This CDR3 spans 15 amino acids. CDR1 is KGHSH, CDR2 LQKENI, per germline.

A few counts support this clone. V gene TRBV27 combines with J gene TRBJ2-2, with D uncertain. CDR1 and CDR2 (germline): MNHEY, SMNVEV (reference sequence). The ends were cut back, 4 bases at V and 6 bases at J, with 12 bases in the middle. This CDR3 has 14 amino acids. CDR3 in amino acids: CASSSYVPSGELFF. Here the CDR3 DNA reads TGTGCCAGCAGTTCGTACGTTCCATCCGGGGAGCTGTTTTTT.

The J gene is TRBJ1-1, the V gene TRBV30, with 7 bases fitting TRBD1. Germline loops: CDR1 GTSNPN, CDR2 SVGIG (reference sequence). The CDR3 is 13 residues long. V lost 3 bases and J lost 4; bases outside the gene matches: 5. The CDR3 is CAWSNRGITEAFF. DNA of the CDR3: TGTGCCTGGAGCAACAGGGGTATCACTGAAGCTTTCTTT.

This chain links TRBV6-1 with TRBJ1-5; D unresolved. Per germline, CDR1 MNHNS and CDR2 SASEGT. Trimming pared 2 bases from V and 2 bases from J, leaving 7 bases between. The CDR3 sequence is 14 residues long. Here the CDR3 reads CASSEHIRNQPQHF. CDR3 nucleotides: TGTGCCAGCAGTGAACACATCCGCAATCAGCCCCAGCATTTT.

The chain carries TRBV6-1 and TRBJ2-3; TRBD2 is a possible D gene (6 bases). CDR1 is MNHNS and CDR2 is SASEGT in the germline V gene. The CDR3 has 14 amino acids. The ends were cut back, 5 bases at V and 6 bases at J, with 15 bases in the middle. Written as DNA, the CDR3 is TGTGCCAGCAGTTCTCGGGACTCCAAGGATACGCAGTATTTT. It yields the protein CASSSRDSKDTQYF.

The chain has TRBV5-1 and TRBJ2-1; no clear D. Germline CDR1 and CDR2: SGHRS and YFSETQ. The V and J ends lost 0 bases and 5 bases respectively, with 6 bases between them. The CDR3 consists of 13 residues. CDR3 bases: TGCGCCAGCAGCTTGGGTGTGGACAATGAGCAGTTCTTC. Protein sequence: CASSLGVDNEQFF.

V is TRBV5-4 and J is TRBJ1-2, with D unclear. The CDR3 totals 13 residues. Trimming pared 2 bases from V and 6 bases from J, leaving 11 bases between. The germline V gene has CDR1 SGHNT and CDR2 YYREEE (reference sequence). CDR3 nucleotide sequence: TGTGCCAGCAGCTTCAGAGGCTCCCATGGCTACACCTTC. It yields the protein CASSFRGSHGYTF.

The chain employs TRBV27 and TRBJ2-7; possible D gene TRBD2, 6 bases. The CDR3 is 15 residues long. The V end was cut by 2 bases, the J end by 4 bases, with 15 bases between. The germline CDR1 and CDR2 sequences are MNHEY and SMNVEV (reference sequence). CDR3 bases: TGTGCCAGCAGTTTACGTCTGGGGGGAAAATACGAGCAGTACTTC. Translated, it gives CASSLRLGGKYEQYF.

This chain connects TRBV6-6 to TRBJ2-3, with no clear D. Trimming pared 6 bases from V and 3 bases from J, leaving 7 bases between. Germline assignment: CDR1 MNHNY and CDR2 SVGAGI (reference sequence). The CDR3 is made up of 12 amino acids. CDR3 sequence reads: CASRTATDTQYF. The CDR3 coding sequence is TGTGCCAGCAGGACCGCGACAGATACGCAGTATTTT.

This clone was found a few times. This sequence joins TRBV25-1 and TRBJ2-5; D is undetermined. V lost 4 bases, J lost 5 bases, and 8 bases lay in between. This CDR3 spans 12 amino acids. Germline V gene lookup returns CDR1 MGHDK and CDR2 SYGVNS. The CDR3 sequence: CASSGNVETQYF. The DNA for the CDR3 is TGTGCCAGCAGTGGAAACGTGGAGACCCAGTACTTC.

This chain connects TRBV5-1 to TRBJ2-1; no clear D. V was trimmed by 0 bases and J by 3 bases, leaving 7 bases between them. Germline CDR1 and CDR2: SGHRS and YFSETQ. This CDR3 region has 14 residues. CDR3 protein: CASSLVGNYNEQFF. The DNA of the CDR3 is TGCGCCAGCAGCTTGGTCGGCAACTACAATGAGCAGTTCTTC.

This chain uses TRBV7-8 with TRBJ1-5, with D perhaps TRBD1 (6 bases). Germline CDR1 is SGHVS and CDR2 is FQNEAQ. The ends were cut back, 1 base at V and 1 base at J, with 11 bases in the middle. There are 16 residues in the CDR3. CDR3 amino acids: CASSLGWGQSNQPQHF. CDR3 coding DNA: TGTGCCAGCAGCTTAGGATGGGGGCAAAGCAATCAGCCCCAGCATTTT.

This clone appeared a single time. This chain connects TRBV7-9 to TRBJ1-1; D call uncertain. V was shortened by 5 bases and J by 1 base, with 8 bases between the two germline ends. Germline CDR1 reads SEHNR; CDR2 reads FQNEAQ (reference sequence). The CDR3 loop spans 13 amino acids. The chain's CDR3 is CASSPGRNTEAFF. The CDR3 DNA sequence: TGTGCCAGCAGCCCCGGGAGGAACACTGAAGCTTTCTTT.

The chain employs TRBV4-1 and TRBJ2-4, with TRBD1 identical over 7 bases. After removal of 11 bases from V and 0 bases from J, the junction contained 10 bases not matched to a gene. The length of the CDR3 is 15 residues. Germline V gene sequence: CDR1 MGHRA, CDR2 YSYEKL. Here the CDR3 DNA reads TGCGCCGCAGGTCCGGGGACAGTAGCCAAAAACATTCAGTACTTC. It specifies CAAGPGTVAKNIQYF.

The CDR3 protein is CASSVDAGVSSSGNTIYF. DNA of the CDR3: TGTGCCAGCAGCGTAGACGCAGGGGTTTCCAGCTCTGGAAACACCATATATTTT. The rearrangement joins TRBV9 to TRBJ1-3, with D perhaps TRBD1 (6 bases). V lost 0 bases and J lost 0, with 16 bases in between. Germline V gene data show CDR1 as SGDLS and CDR2 as YYNGEE. CDR3 length equals 18 residues.

This chain connects TRBV6-1 to TRBJ1-5; 8 nucleotides match TRBD1. The CDR3 extends over 16 amino acids. Germline V gene sequence: CDR1 MNHNS, CDR2 SASEGT. V dropped 2 bases and J dropped 6; count of bases not matched to a gene: 9. For the CDR3, the DNA is TGTGCCAGCAGTGAACAGGGGGCGCTTTCCAGTCAGCCCCAGCATTTT. Protein sequence: CASSEQGALSSQPQHF.